These 5 T cell receptor beta chains share one sample of origin, sequenced in a study of CD8+ T cells in alopecia areata. Pooled cells of cutaneous lymph node origin were sorted on CD4, CD8alpha, NKG2D, NKG2ACE and other markers. RNA extraction was followed by reverse transcription into cDNA, which acted as the sequencing template. The table came from immunoSEQ multiplex PCR; TCRdb's copy has only in-frame clones and leaves some out. Sampling found under 350,000 clones, none seen once. The sequencing sample was made of CD4+ T cells sorted from a lymph node. The source is a C3H/HeJ mouse with alopecia areata. For the strain, the MHC haplotype given is H2-k.

This clone was observed a handful of times. Each gene name is a mouse one. Read data end 4 residues before the CDR3 end; the end is taken from the germline J gene. The rearrangement uses TRBV13-1 and TRBJ2-7; 7 bases match TRBD2. The trim removed 1 base at V and 3 bases at J, leaving 4 bases unmatched. Germline lookup yields CDR1 NSHNY and CDR2 SYGAGN. The CDR3 consists of 14 residues. The sequenced part of the CDR3 DNA is TGTGCCAGCAGTGATAAACTGGGGAACTAT. Translated: CASSDKLGNY. The whole CDR3 protein reads CASSDKLGNYEQYF.

In its sample, this clone was seen a few times. Mouse gene names apply. Within the sample, other DNA sequences also encode this same CDR3. Partial CDR3 DNA: TGTGCCAGCGGTGATGCAGGCGGCTATAATTCGCCC. It translates to CASGDAGGYNSP. The entire CDR3 protein reads CASGDAGGYNSPLYF. The chain employs TRBV13-2 and TRBJ1-6; D gene ambiguous. The read finishes 3 residues shy of the CDR3 end, and the germline J gene is used to complete it. TRBJ1-6 is assigned to the ORF class and has an uncertain function. The CDR3 length is 15 residues. From germline, CDR1 is NNHNN and CDR2 SYGAGS (reference sequence). V lost 0 bases to trimming and J lost 3 bases, with 7 bases between them.

This clone was counted a few times. Gene and germline names: mouse. Incomplete CDR3 DNA: TGTGCCAGCAGCCAAGATTTCGAAGGGAACACA. Translated: CASSQDFEGNT. The complete CDR3 sequence is CASSQDFEGNTEVFF. This chain connects TRBV5 to TRBJ1-1; the D is unclear. Read sequence stops 4 residues before the CDR3 end, and the germline J gene provides the missing end. With 0 bases removed from V and 1 base from J, the gap between germline ends came to 9 bases. This CDR3 is built from 15 residues. Germline V lookup: CDR1 LGHNA, CDR2 YNLKQL (reference sequence).

To note about this clone: Gene names and germline refer to mouse. The CDR3 extends 4 residues past the end of the read, so its final part is completed from the germline J gene. This chain links TRBV13-3 with TRBJ2-5; 7 nucleotides line up with TRBD2. The V and J ends lost 1 base and 2 bases, in that order; junction bases with no gene match: 1. The CDR3 has 14 residues. Looked up from germline, CDR1 is NNHDY and CDR2 is SYVADS. The sequenced part of the CDR3 DNA is TGTGCCAGCAGTGATATGGGGGGCCAAGAC. Its protein product is CASSDMGGQD. The full CDR3 protein is CASSDMGGQDTQYF. The entire variable domain, with the rest obtained from reference TRBV13-3 and TRBJ2-5, is as follows: EAAVTQSPRSKVAVTGGKVTLSCHQTNNHDYMYWYRQDTGHGLRLIHYSYVADSTEKGDIPDGYKASRPSQENFSLILELASLSQTAVYFCASSDMGGQDTQYFGPGTRLLVL.

This clone has only a few counts. Gene names and germline match the mouse. The CDR3 end is not reached by the read, which stops 4 residues before it; the germline J gene fills it in. V usage is TRBV13-2 and J usage is TRBJ2-5, with TRBD2 matching over 13 bases. Germline V lookup: CDR1 NNHNN, CDR2 SYGAGS (reference sequence). The CDR3 contains 17 residues. CDR3 in amino acids: CASGDARTGGAPDTQYF. The CDR3 bases that were read are TGTGCCAGCGGTGATGCTAGGACTGGGGGGGCGCCTGAC.